This T cell receptor (beta chain) stems from a study of blood T cells in healthy people across ages. Study as a whole: About one barcoded beta molecule was captured per two T cells (by template switching).

CDR1 LGHNT and CDR2 FRNRAP come from the germline V gene. This CDR3 has 14 amino acids. Trimming removed 8 bases at V and 0 bases at J, with 13 bases between. Alongside a J-beta primer mix, a sample-barcoded 5' primer served in a second PCR lasting 7 to 11 cycles. A 12-random-nucleotide template-switch adaptor tagged each cDNA molecule. A single record per CDR3 protein comes from TCRdb applying MiXCR to the 5' RACE reads. The sample holds approximately 780,000 distinct CDR3 sequences, roughly 24% seen once. Peripheral blood, approximately 10 milliliters per donor, was collected. This sample was shared with a second study, whose subject was T cells of mothers and their children.

The sequence came from a boy aged 5-17 years in good health. Sample: blood. V is TRBV12-5 and J is TRBJ1-1, with D uncertain. CDR3 sequence (DNA): TGTGCTAGTTGCCCTTCCCCTTTGAACACTGAAGCTTTCTTT. Encoded protein: CASCPSPLNTEAFF.